Described below is a single T cell receptor (beta chain) sequence and its context. Its matching antigen is unknown. This CDR3 region has 13 residues. Germline values: CDR1 SQVTM, CDR2 ANQGSEA. The V gene lost 0 bases and the J gene lost 0 bases, with 4 bases spanning the gap. This sample was taken from a study of CD8+ T cells in alopecia areata. Overall study results and limits: Scalp sample data also include resident alphabeta T cells from normal skin. Sharing of TCR sequences between patients (possibly for HLA-related reasons) was less clear than in mice.

cDNA reverse transcribed from extracted RNA served as the sequencing template. Sequenced by immunoSEQ multiplex PCR; TCRdb stores in-frame clones only, minus some. The sample consists of 110,000 or so clones, around two fifths of them appearing once. In alopecia areata patients, both lesional scalp punch biopsies and peripheral blood were collected. V is TRBV29-1 and J is TRBJ2-3; D is undetermined. Material for sequencing was CD4+ T cells sorted from blood. The clonotype originates from a human donor with alopecia areata. This CDR3 is CSVEDSSTDTQYF. The CDR3 coding sequence is TGCAGCGTTGAAGACAGTAGCACAGATACGCAGTATTTT.